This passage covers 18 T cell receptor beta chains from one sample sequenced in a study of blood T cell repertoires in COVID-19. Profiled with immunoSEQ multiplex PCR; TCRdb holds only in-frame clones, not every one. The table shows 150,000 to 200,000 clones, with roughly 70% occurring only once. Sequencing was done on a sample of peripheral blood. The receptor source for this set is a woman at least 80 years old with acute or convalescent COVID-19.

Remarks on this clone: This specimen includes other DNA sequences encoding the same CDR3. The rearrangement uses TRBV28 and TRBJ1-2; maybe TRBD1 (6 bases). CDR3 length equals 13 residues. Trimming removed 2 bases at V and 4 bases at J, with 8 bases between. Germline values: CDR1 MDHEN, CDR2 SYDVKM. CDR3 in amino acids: CASSLRGAYGYTF. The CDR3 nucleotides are TGTGCCAGCAGTTTACGGGGGGCCTATGGCTACACCTTC.

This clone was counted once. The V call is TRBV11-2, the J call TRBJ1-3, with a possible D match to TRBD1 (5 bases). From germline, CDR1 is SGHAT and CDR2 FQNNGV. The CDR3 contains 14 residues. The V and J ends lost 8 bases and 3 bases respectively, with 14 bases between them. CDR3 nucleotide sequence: TGTGCCAGCGCCGGCGGGGGGTTTGGAAACACCATATATTTT. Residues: CASAGGGFGNTIYF. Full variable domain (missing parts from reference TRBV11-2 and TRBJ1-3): EAGVAQSPRYKIIEKRQSVAFWCNPISGHATLYWYQQILGQGPKLLIQFQNNGVVDDSQLPKDRFSAERLKGVDSTLKIQPAKLEDSAVYLCASAGGGFGNTIYFGEGSWLTVV.

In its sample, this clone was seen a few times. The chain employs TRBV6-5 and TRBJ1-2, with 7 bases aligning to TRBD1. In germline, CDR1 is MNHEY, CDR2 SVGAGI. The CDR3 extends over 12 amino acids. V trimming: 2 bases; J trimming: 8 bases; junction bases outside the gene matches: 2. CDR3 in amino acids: CASSYPGGGYTF. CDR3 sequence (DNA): TGTGCCAGCAGTTACCCAGGGGGAGGCTACACCTTC.

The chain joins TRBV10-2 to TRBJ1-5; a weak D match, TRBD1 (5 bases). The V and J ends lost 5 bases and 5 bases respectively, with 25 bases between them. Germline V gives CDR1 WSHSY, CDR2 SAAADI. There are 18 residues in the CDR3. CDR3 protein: CASSRRPARQGFDQPQHF. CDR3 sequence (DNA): TGCGCCAGCAGTCGACGCCCCGCAAGGCAGGGATTCGATCAGCCCCAGCATTTT.

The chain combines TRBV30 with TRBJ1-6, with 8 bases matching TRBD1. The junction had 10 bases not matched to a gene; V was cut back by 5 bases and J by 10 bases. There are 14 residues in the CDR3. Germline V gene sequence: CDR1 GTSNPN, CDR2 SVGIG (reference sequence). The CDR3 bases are TGTGCCTGGGATGGACAGGGAGTTTACTCACCCCTCCACTTT. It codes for CAWDGQGVYSPLHF. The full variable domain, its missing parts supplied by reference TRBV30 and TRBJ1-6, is SQTIHQWPATLVQPVGSPLSLECTVEGTSNPNLYWYRQAAGRGLQLLFYSVGIGQISSEVPQNLSASRPQDRQFILSSKKLLLSDSGFYLCAWDGQGVYSPLHFGNGTRLTVT.

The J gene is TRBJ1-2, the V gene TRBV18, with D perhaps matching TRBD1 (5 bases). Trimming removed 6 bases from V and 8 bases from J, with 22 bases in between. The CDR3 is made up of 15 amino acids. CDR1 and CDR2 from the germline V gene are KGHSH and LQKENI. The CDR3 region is CASSDGRQGGNGYTF. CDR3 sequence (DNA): TGTGCCAGCTCCGATGGGAGGCAGGGAGGTAACGGCTACACCTTC.

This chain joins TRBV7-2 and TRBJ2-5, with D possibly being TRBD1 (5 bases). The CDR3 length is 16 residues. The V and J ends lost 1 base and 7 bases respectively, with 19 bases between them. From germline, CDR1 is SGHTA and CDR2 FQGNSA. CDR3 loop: CASSLEESLRRGTQYF. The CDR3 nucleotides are TGTGCCAGCAGCTTAGAGGAATCTCTCCGAAGGGGGACCCAGTACTTC.

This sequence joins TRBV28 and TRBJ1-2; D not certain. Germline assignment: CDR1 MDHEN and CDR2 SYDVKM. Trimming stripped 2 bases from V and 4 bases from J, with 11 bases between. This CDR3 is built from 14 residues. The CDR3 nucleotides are TGTGCCAGCAGTTTAGCCAGGACTGGCTATGGCTACACCTTC. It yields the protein CASSLARTGYGYTF.

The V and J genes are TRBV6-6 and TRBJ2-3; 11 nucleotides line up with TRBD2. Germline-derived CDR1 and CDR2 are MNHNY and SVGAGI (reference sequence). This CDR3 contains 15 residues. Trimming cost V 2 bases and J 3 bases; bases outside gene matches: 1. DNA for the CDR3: TGTGCCAGCAGTTACCGACTAGCGGGAACAGATACGCAGTATTTT. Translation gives CASSYRLAGTDTQYF.

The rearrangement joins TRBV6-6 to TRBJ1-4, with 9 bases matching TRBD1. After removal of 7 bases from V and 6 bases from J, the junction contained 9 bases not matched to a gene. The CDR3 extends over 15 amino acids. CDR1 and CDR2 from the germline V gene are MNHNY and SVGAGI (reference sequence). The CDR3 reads CASMKGTGSDEKLFF. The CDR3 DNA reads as TGTGCCAGCATGAAGGGGACAGGGTCGGATGAAAAACTGTTTTTT.

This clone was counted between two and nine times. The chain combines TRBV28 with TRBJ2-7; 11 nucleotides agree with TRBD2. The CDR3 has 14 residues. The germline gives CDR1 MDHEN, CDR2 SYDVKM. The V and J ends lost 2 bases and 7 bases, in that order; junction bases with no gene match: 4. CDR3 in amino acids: CASSLTSGRLEQYF. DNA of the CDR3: TGTGCCAGCAGTTTAACTAGCGGGAGATTGGAGCAGTACTTC.

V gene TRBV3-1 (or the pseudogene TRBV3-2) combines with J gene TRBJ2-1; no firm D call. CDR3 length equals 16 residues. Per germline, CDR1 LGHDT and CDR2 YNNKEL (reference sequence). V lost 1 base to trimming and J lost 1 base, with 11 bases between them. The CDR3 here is CASSQVSGGSYNEQFF. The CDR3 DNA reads TGTGCCAGCAGCCAAGTTTCTGGCGGTTCCTACAATGAGCAGTTCTTC.

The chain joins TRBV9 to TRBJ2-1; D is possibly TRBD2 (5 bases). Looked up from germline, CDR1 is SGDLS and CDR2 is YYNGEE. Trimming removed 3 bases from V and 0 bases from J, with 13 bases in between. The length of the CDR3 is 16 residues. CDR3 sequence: CASSALAPSSYNEQFF. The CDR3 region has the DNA TGTGCCAGCAGCGCCCTAGCCCCCAGCTCCTACAATGAGCAGTTCTTC. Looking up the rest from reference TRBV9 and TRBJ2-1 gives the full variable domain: DSGVTQTPKHLITATGQRVTLRCSPRSGDLSVYWYQQSLDQGLQFLIQYYNGEERAKGNILERFSAQQFPDLHSELNLSSLELGDSALYFCASSALAPSSYNEQFFGPGTRLTVL.

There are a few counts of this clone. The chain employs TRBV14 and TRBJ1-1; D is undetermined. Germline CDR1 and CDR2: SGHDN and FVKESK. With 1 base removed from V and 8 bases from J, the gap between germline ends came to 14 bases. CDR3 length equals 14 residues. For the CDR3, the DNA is TGTGCCAGCAGCCAAGCAAGGCCGGGAATAGAAGCTTTCTTT. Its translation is CASSQARPGIEAFF.

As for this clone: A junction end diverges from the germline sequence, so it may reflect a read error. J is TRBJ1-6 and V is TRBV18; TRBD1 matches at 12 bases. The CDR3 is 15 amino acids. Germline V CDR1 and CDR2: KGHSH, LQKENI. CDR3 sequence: CATSPGTGGDLALHF. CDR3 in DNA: TGTGCCACCTCACCCGGGACAGGGGGCGATTTGGCCCTCCACTTT.

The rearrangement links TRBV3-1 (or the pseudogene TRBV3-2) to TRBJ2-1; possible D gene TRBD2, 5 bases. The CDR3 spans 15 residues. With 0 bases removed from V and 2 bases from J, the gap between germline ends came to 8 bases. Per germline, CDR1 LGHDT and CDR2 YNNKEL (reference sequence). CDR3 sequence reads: CASSQEISAYNEQFF. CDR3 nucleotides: TGTGCCAGCAGCCAAGAAATTAGCGCCTACAATGAGCAGTTCTTC.

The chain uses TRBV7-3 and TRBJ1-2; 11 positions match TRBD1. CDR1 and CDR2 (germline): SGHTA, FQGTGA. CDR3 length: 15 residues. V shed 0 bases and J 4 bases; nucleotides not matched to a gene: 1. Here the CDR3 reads CASSLTGTGGYGYTF. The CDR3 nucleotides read TGTGCCAGCAGCTTAACCGGGACAGGGGGCTATGGCTACACCTTC.

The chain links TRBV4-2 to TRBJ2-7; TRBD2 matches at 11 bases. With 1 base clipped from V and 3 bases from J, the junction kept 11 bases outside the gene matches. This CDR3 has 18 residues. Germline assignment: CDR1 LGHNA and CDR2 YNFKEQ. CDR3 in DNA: TGTGCCAGCAGCCAAGCATCAAGTAGCGGGAGGGCCCTCTACGAGCAGTACTTC. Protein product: CASSQASSSGRALYEQYF.